This record concerns one T cell receptor beta chain sequence. The antigen is not known. The sample originates from a study of T cells in Graves' hyperthyroidism and ophthalmopathy. Whole-study context: Sampling of peripheral blood happened at initial diagnosis, prior to any treatment. Study results and caveats: In simple terms, a model built on 13 V-J features told ophthalmopathy apart from stable hyperthyroidism.

The CDR3 covers 14 residues. In germline, CDR1 is MRHNA, CDR2 SNTAGT. V was cut by 0 bases and J by 5 bases, with 10 bases left in between. Researchers took RNA transcripts and amplified the TCR beta CDR3 regions from them. The HTBI set primed first-round TCR CDR3 RT-PCR. TCRdb re-called the multiplex PCR reads through MiXCR, storing one row per CDR3 protein. The data show about 380,000 distinct CDR3 sequences, less than 20% seen once. The sequenced sample consisted of blood. This rearrangement joins TRBV6-4 to TRBJ1-1; the D is unclear. The source is a man aged 18 to 29 with Graves' ophthalmopathy. The CDR3 spells CASSDSLGRTEAFF. The CDR3, as DNA: TGTGCCAGCAGTGACTCATTGGGGAGAACTGAAGCTTTCTTT.